This T cell receptor beta chain is drawn from a study of metastatic and nonmetastatic thyroid tumors. The wider study: The study looked at repertoires side by side in blood and in tumor or nodule tissue from malignant and benign thyroid patients. Broader study findings: Malignant tumors reportedly showed significantly higher TCR beta diversity than benign nodules in both blood and tumor.

The length of the CDR3 is 15 residues. Germline V CDR1 and CDR2: SGDLS, YYNGEE. The V end was cut by 0 bases, the J end by 0 bases, with 7 bases between. TCRdb reprocessed the PCR reads using MiXCR. The table lists 2,100 or so clones, roughly 40% of them singletons. Note on this clone: The target antigen is unknown.

Thyroid surgery was preceded by no treatment in any patient. The source material was adjacent normal tissue. The source of this sequence is a female donor with papillary thyroid cancer or a benign thyroid nodule (not recorded which). Some clones in this sample may be carry-over from other donors' samples. The genes are TRBV9 and TRBJ2-1; tentatively, D is TRBD2 (6 bases). The CDR3 protein is CASSVGGDSYNEQFF. Written as DNA, the CDR3 is TGTGCCAGCAGCGTAGGGGGGGACTCCTACAATGAGCAGTTCTTC. The whole variable domain, remainder taken from reference TRBV9 and TRBJ2-1, is DSGVTQTPKHLITATGQRVTLRCSPRSGDLSVYWYQQSLDQGLQFLIQYYNGEERAKGNILERFSAQQFPDLHSELNLSSLELGDSALYFCASSVGGDSYNEQFFGPGTRLTVL.